Listed here are 14 T cell receptor beta chains from one sample, sequenced in a study of T cells in Graves' hyperthyroidism and ophthalmopathy. TCR beta CDR3 region amplification was performed from RNA transcripts. When the TCR CDR3 underwent first-round RT-PCR, the HTBI primer set was used. In TCRdb, the multiplex PCR reads were re-called with MiXCR into one record per CDR3 protein. The sample has roughly 500,000 distinct CDR3 sequences, about 16% seen once. What was sequenced was blood. The receptors shown here come from a woman aged 25 to 39 with Graves' ophthalmopathy.

The genes are TRBV6-2 or TRBV6-3 and TRBJ2-5; 9 bases align to TRBD1. The CDR3 spans 18 residues. V lost 0 bases to trimming and J lost 5 bases; unmatched junction nucleotides: 13. Germline V gives CDR1 MNHEY, CDR2 SVGEGT. This CDR3 is CASSYSSFGTGFPETQYF. Here the CDR3 DNA reads TGTGCCAGCAGTTACTCAAGTTTCGGGACAGGGTTCCCGGAGACCCAGTACTTC.

This clonotype was recorded a few times. The chain couples TRBV20-1 to TRBJ1-4, with a possible D match to TRBD1 (5 bases). The V gene lost 1 base and the J gene lost 5 bases, with 5 bases spanning the gap. CDR1 and CDR2 from the germline V gene are DFQATT and SNEGSKA (reference sequence). The CDR3 runs to 12 residues. The CDR3 DNA reads TGCAGTGCTAGAGGGGGGAATGAAAAACTGTTTTTT. The encoded protein is CSARGGNEKLFF.

The chain employs TRBV6-5 and TRBJ2-7; 7 positions agree with TRBD1. Germline loops: CDR1 MNHEY, CDR2 SVGAGI. This CDR3 has 13 amino acids. V gave up 0 bases and J gave up 9 bases; unmatched junction bases: 5. CDR3 protein: CASSYSGTVVQYF. CDR3 DNA: TGTGCCAGCAGTTACTCGGGGACAGTTGTGCAGTACTTC.

The sample holds many counts of this clonotype. This rearrangement joins TRBV6-5 to TRBJ2-5; 10 bases align to TRBD1. The CDR3 has 15 amino acids. Germline values: CDR1 MNHEY, CDR2 SVGAGI. With V trimmed by 0 bases and J by 4 bases, 2 bases remained unmatched. CDR3 in amino acids: CASSYSGQGRETQYF. The CDR3 DNA follows: TGTGCCAGCAGTTACTCGGGACAGGGGCGAGAGACCCAGTACTTC.

This clonotype was observed many times. The chain couples TRBV20-1 to TRBJ2-1, with D perhaps TRBD2 (5 bases). The CDR3 runs 11 residues. Per germline, CDR1 DFQATT and CDR2 SNEGSKA (reference sequence). With 5 bases removed from V and 10 bases from J, the gap between germline ends came to 12 bases. CDR3 bases: TGCAGTGCTTTCGGACTCGGAGAGCAGTTCTTC. Translation gives CSAFGLGEQFF.

This clonotype was counted ten times or more. This rearrangement joins TRBV5-1 to TRBJ2-1; D is uncertain. V was clipped by 1 base and J by 0 bases, with 8 bases between them. There are 15 residues in the CDR3. CDR1 and CDR2 from the germline V gene are SGHRS and YFSETQ. The CDR3 reads CASSLIDPSYNEQFF. The CDR3 nucleotides read TGCGCCAGCAGCTTGATCGACCCCTCCTACAATGAGCAGTTCTTC.

This clonotype was seen many times. The J gene is TRBJ1-1, the V gene TRBV3-1, with D unclear. Germline lookup yields CDR1 LGHDT and CDR2 YNNKEL (reference sequence). This CDR3 is 13 amino acids long. V shed 3 bases and J shed 1 base, with 6 bases lying between them. CDR3 coding DNA: TGTGCCAGCAGCCATGGAAGGAACACTGAAGCTTTCTTT. This translates into CASSHGRNTEAFF.

About this clonotype itself: A junction boundary mismatches the germline segment, possibly from a read error. V is TRBV29-1 and J is TRBJ1-6; TRBD1 might be the D (5 bases). The length of the CDR3 is 15 residues. Per germline, CDR1 SQVTM and CDR2 ANQGSEA. CDR3 residues: CSVRSSAGDNSPLRF. The CDR3 coding sequence is TGCAGCGTTAGAAGCTCTGCGGGGGATAATTCACCCCTCCGCTTT. The entire variable domain, with the rest obtained from reference TRBV29-1 and TRBJ1-6, is as follows: SAVISQKPSRDICQRGTSLTIQCQVDSQVTMMFWYRQQPGQSLTLIATANQGSEATYESGFVIDKFPISRPNLTFSTLTVSNMSPEDSSIYLCSVRSSAGDNSPLRFGNGTRLTVT.

The chain uses TRBV2 and TRBJ2-2; TRBD2 matches at 8 bases. CDR3 length: 15 residues. V shed 7 bases and J 0 bases; nucleotides not matched to a gene: 4. CDR1 SNHLY and CDR2 FYNNEI come from the germline V gene. CDR3 protein: CASKWRGANTGELFF. The CDR3 DNA sequence: TGTGCCAGCAAATGGCGGGGGGCGAACACCGGGGAGCTGTTTTTT. Based on the CDR3 plus reference TRBV2 and TRBJ2-2, the full variable domain is EPEVTQTPSHQVTQMGQEVILRCVPISNHLYFYWYRQILGQKVEFLVSFYNNEISEKSEIFDDQFSVERPDGSNFTLKIRSTKLEDSAMYFCASKWRGANTGELFFGEGSRLTVL.

The J gene is TRBJ2-7, the V gene TRBV19; 9 bases are shared with TRBD1. The germline gives CDR1 LNHDA, CDR2 SQIVND (reference sequence). The CDR3 spans 14 residues. V lost 6 bases to trimming and J lost 0 bases; unmatched junction nucleotides: 3. The CDR3 bases are TGTGCCAGTAGGGGACAGGGTTTCTCCTACGAGCAGTACTTC. Translating it yields CASRGQGFSYEQYF.

This clonotype was counted a few times. In DNA form, the CDR3 reads TGTGCCAGCAGTGAAGCAAGCGGGAGTCCCAAATTGGAGTTCTTC. This codes for CASSEASGSPKLEFF. The chain is built from TRBV6-1 and TRBJ2-1; 8 positions agree with TRBD2. The CDR3 runs to 15 residues. CDR1 and CDR2 from the germline V gene are MNHNS and SASEGT. V was clipped by 0 bases and J by 14 bases; unmatched bases: 12.

As to this clonotype: A much larger clone differs by one base, so this may be a read error. V and J are TRBV20-1 and TRBJ2-1; 9 positions agree with TRBD1. The CDR3 length is 11 residues. CDR1 and CDR2 (germline): DFQATT, SNEGSKA (reference sequence). V trimming: 7 bases; J trimming: 10 bases; junction bases outside the gene matches: 5. The CDR3 region has the DNA TGCAGTGTACAGGGGGCGTACGAGCAGTTCTTC. Residues: CSVQGAYEQFF.

V and J are TRBV4-3 and TRBJ2-2; tentatively, D is TRBD1 (6 bases). This CDR3 spans 17 amino acids. CDR1 LGHNA and CDR2 YSLEER come from the germline V gene. V was cut by 0 bases and J by 6 bases, with 17 bases left in between. This CDR3 reads CASSQDFYREVPGELFF. For the CDR3, the DNA is TGCGCCAGCAGCCAAGATTTTTACAGGGAAGTCCCCGGGGAGCTGTTTTTT.

This clonotype has ten or more counts. The chain's CDR3 is CASSEASHHSNQPQHF. CDR3 sequence (DNA): TGTGCCAGCAGTGAAGCGTCCCATCATAGCAATCAGCCCCAGCATTTT. This chain uses TRBV6-1 with TRBJ1-5; D remains unclear. The length of the CDR3 is 16 residues. The germline gives CDR1 MNHNS, CDR2 SASEGT. Trimming removed 0 bases from V and 0 bases from J, with 9 bases in between.